This T cell receptor beta chain was recorded in a study of blood T cells in healthy people across ages. Only a few counts were recorded for this clonotype. Sample-barcoded 5' priming and a J-beta primer mix drove a second PCR of 7 to 11 cycles. TCRdb re-called the 5' RACE reads with MiXCR, one entry per CDR3 protein. The data show more than 1.4 million distinct CDR3 sequences, roughly 45% seen once. This CDR3 contains 13 residues. CDR1 and CDR2 from the germline V gene are SGHRS and YFSETQ. Trimming cost V 4 bases and J 3 bases, with 10 bases left between them. The receptor comes from a woman under 30 in good health. This chain connects TRBV5-1 to TRBJ1-2; the D is unclear. Sequencing used blood. The CDR3 reads CASSADQYYGYTF. CDR3 nucleotides: TGCGCCAGCAGCGCGGACCAGTACTATGGCTACACCTTC.